A single sample gave rise to the 10 T cell receptor beta chains below, sequenced in a study of Ad26.COV2.S vaccination and SARS-CoV-2 variants. Treatment of the sample: roughly 19 received Ad26.COV2.S at low or high dose, single or two shots; 5 received placebo; per-sample allocation not given. It was on day 63 after the first vaccine or placebo injection that samples were taken. Assay: immunoSEQ multiplex PCR; the TCRdb copy retains only in-frame clones and omits some. Found here are 300,000 to 400,000 clones, approximately 86% of them singletons; the top ten hold about 11%. Sequencing used peripheral blood, obtained in a trial of Ad26.COV2.S vaccine versus placebo. These receptors all stem from a person between 18 and 65 years old who received the Ad26.COV2.S COVID-19 vaccine or a placebo.

This rearrangement joins TRBV4-3 to TRBJ2-1, with D tentatively TRBD1 or TRBD2 (6 bases each). CDR1 is LGHNA, CDR2 YSLEER, per germline. CDR3 length equals 15 residues. The V end was cut by 2 bases, the J end by 3 bases, with 11 bases between. The CDR3 reads CASSQTGGFYNEQFF. In DNA, the CDR3 is TGCGCCAGCAGCCAAACCGGGGGCTTCTACAATGAGCAGTTCTTC.

V is TRBV18 and J is TRBJ2-7; possibly TRBD2 for D (6 bases). Trimming left V 2 bases short and J 5 bases short, with 16 bases between. In germline, CDR1 is KGHSH, CDR2 LQKENI. CDR3 length: 15 residues. The CDR3 bases are TGTGCCAGCTCACCATGGACGGGAGATAGCCACGAGCAGTACTTC. This gives the protein CASSPWTGDSHEQYF.

This clone was detected only once. This chain connects TRBV6-6 to TRBJ2-1; 9 bases match TRBD2. The CDR3 extends over 15 amino acids. V shed 4 bases, J shed 4 bases, and the junction held 5 bases outside the gene matches. CDR1 MNHNY and CDR2 SVGAGI come from the germline V gene (reference sequence). The CDR3: CASSFPAGGYNEQFF. The DNA for the CDR3 is TGTGCCAGCAGTTTTCCAGCGGGAGGTTACAATGAGCAGTTCTTC.

The genes are TRBV7-2 and TRBJ2-2; 7 positions match TRBD1. Trimming took 5 bases from V and 3 from J; bases not matched to a gene: 12. There are 17 residues in the CDR3. CDR1 and CDR2 (germline): SGHTA, FQGNSA. Here the CDR3 DNA reads TGTGCCAGCAGCCCGAACAGGGGTTCGACCCACACCGGGGAGCTGTTTTTT. Residues: CASSPNRGSTHTGELFF.

This clone appeared once. The chain carries TRBV19 and TRBJ1-1; no clear D gene. The CDR3 runs to 12 residues. V was cut by 6 bases and J by 5 bases, with 10 bases left in between. Germline V lookup: CDR1 LNHDA, CDR2 SQIVND (reference sequence). The CDR3 nucleotides are TGTGCCAGTAGCCTCGGGTGGACTGAAGCTTTCTTT. Its protein product is CASSLGWTEAFF.

The table lists this clone with a count of one. This sequence joins TRBV5-1 and TRBJ2-2; TRBD1 might be the D (7 bases). The CDR3 spans 17 residues. CDR1 and CDR2 from the germline V gene are SGHRS and YFSETQ. V shed 2 bases and J shed 3 bases, with 17 bases lying between them. The CDR3: CASSFSGGGAYTGELFF. Written as DNA, the CDR3 is TGCGCCAGCAGCTTTTCTGGAGGGGGCGCATACACCGGGGAGCTGTTTTTT.

The chain links TRBV27 to TRBJ1-2; possible D gene TRBD1, 5 bases. V dropped 6 bases and J dropped 5 bases, with 13 bases sitting between them. Germline CDR1 reads MNHEY; CDR2 reads SMNVEV (reference sequence). CDR3 length equals 13 residues. Here the CDR3 DNA reads TGTGCCAGCAGCCCCGGGACGGTTTATGGCTACACCTTC. It encodes CASSPGTVYGYTF.

The V and J genes are TRBV28 and TRBJ2-7; possible D gene TRBD2, 7 bases. The germline V gene encodes CDR1 MDHEN and CDR2 SYDVKM. The CDR3 is 15 amino acids. V lost 8 bases to trimming and J lost 5 bases, with 22 bases between them. In DNA form, the CDR3 reads TGTGCCAGCCTGAGGTTATCGGGGGGCCCGAACGAGCAGTACTTC. The encoded protein is CASLRLSGGPNEQYF.

As regards this clone: The same CDR3 can be traced to other DNA sequences in this sample. This chain joins TRBV5-1 and TRBJ1-1, with 8 bases identical to TRBD1. The germline CDR1 and CDR2 sequences are SGHRS and YFSETQ. Losses at the gene ends were 2 bases for V and 4 bases for J; bases not matched to a gene: 4. The CDR3 sequence is 14 residues long. The CDR3 protein is CASSLGQGGTEAFF. DNA of the CDR3: TGCGCCAGCAGCTTAGGACAGGGTGGCACTGAAGCTTTCTTT.

The chain has TRBV18 and TRBJ1-2; the D is unclear. The CDR3 loop spans 17 amino acids. Germline V gives CDR1 KGHSH, CDR2 LQKENI. Trimming stripped 3 bases from V and 3 bases from J, with 20 bases between. The CDR3 coding sequence is TGTGCCAGCTCACCTTTACCCTTCAACGACGGAGACTATGGCTACACCTTC. This translates into CASSPLPFNDGDYGYTF.